This T cell receptor (beta chain) came from a study of CD8+ T cells in alopecia areata. Investigators isolated RNA and reverse transcribed it into cDNA to act as the sequencing template. The method was immunoSEQ multiplex PCR; TCRdb's version includes in-frame clones alone and lacks a portion of them. Here the sample spans around 190,000 clones, around 64% being singletons. As for treatment: oral pan-JAK inhibitor, 5-10 mg twice daily. Alopecia areata patients provided lesional scalp punch biopsies and peripheral blood, both collected for the study. The sequencing used CD4+ T cells sorted from blood, collected around week 50, from a patient treated with tofacitinib. The receptor was derived from a human donor with alopecia areata.

CDR3 nucleotide sequence: TGTGCCAGCAGTAAGAACAGGGCAGTAGGCAATGAGCAGTTCTTC. It specifies CASSKNRAVGNEQFF. This chain uses TRBV28 with TRBJ2-1; maybe TRBD1 (6 bases). This CDR3 has 15 residues. V was shortened by 5 bases and J by 6 bases, with 17 bases between the two germline ends. Germline CDR1 MDHEN, CDR2 SYDVKM.